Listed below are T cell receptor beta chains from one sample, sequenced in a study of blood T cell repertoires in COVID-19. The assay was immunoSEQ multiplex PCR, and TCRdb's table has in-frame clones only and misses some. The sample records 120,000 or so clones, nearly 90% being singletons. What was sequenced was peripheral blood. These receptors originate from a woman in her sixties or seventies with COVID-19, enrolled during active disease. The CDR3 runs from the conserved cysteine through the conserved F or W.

cdr3_aa: CASSSGQPNYGYTF
v_call: TRBV5-4

cdr3_aa: CASSVSGVGETQYF
v_call: TRBV9

cdr3_aa: CASSPRSGTEAFF
v_call: TRBV9

cdr3_aa: CASSVVDSYGYTF
v_call: TRBV9

cdr3_aa: CASSHSELRGTVSGNTIYF
v_call: TRBV4-2

cdr3_aa: CAISDRGRYGTEAFF
v_call: TRBV10-3

cdr3_aa: CASSTPTGGGTEAFF
v_call: TRBV5-1

cdr3_aa: CASSLSIRSYNEQFF
v_call: TRBV11-2

cdr3_aa: CASGGAGEAPGANVLTF
v_call: TRBV10-2

cdr3_aa: CATSRDGGFSTDTQYF
v_call: TRBV15

cdr3_aa: CASSRSDKPSSYTF
v_call: TRBV7-9

cdr3_aa: CASSLAQIMNTEAFF
v_call: TRBV5-6

cdr3_aa: CASSLAFGGGALSPNTGELFF
v_call: TRBV7-2